Listed below are T cell receptor beta chains from one sample, sequenced in a study of T cells expressing NK-cell markers. TCRdb re-called the 5' RACE reads; one entry per CDR3 protein, DNA not given. The sample has 200,000 to 300,000 distinct CDR3 sequences. The sequenced sample was blood T cells: a sorted CD56 or NKG2C T cell subset, CD4+ or CD8+ T cells, or bulk PBMC T cells (not recorded which). These receptors were collected from a woman between 18 and 75 years old in good health. The CDR3 runs from the conserved cysteine through the conserved F or W.

TRBJ2-2 | TRBV9 | CASSVSGVGTGELFF
TRBJ2-3 | TRBV20-1 | CSASPPGTGETDTQYF
TRBJ2-7 | TRBV7-2 | CASSLNKGNYEQYF
TRBJ2-2 | TRBV5-1 | CASSTTGTIGGELFF
TRBJ2-7 | TRBV29-1 | CSVEGWTGGRYEQYF
TRBJ2-7 | TRBV29-1 | CSVGTGREQYF
TRBJ2-1 | TRBV7-2 | CASTTRQYSSEQFF
TRBJ2-2 | TRBV20-1 | CSAGPGTSLTTGELFF
TRBJ2-7 | TRBV24-1 | CATSAGSYEQYF
TRBJ1-4 | TRBV20-1 | CSARGGSGEKLFF
TRBJ1-5 | TRBV20-1 | CSARVVGQGRNQPQHF
TRBJ2-7 | TRBV29-1 | CSFDVGSDEQYF
TRBJ1-6 | TRBV20-1 | CSAKTGSGSYNSPLHF
TRBJ2-1 | TRBV12-3/TRBV12-4 | CASSRNDRVGEQFF
TRBJ2-1 | TRBV24-1 | CATSDRLDNEQFF
TRBJ2-4 | TRBV15 | CATSRGQTLAKNIQYF
TRBJ2-7 | TRBV7-8 | CASSRLLGSYEQYF
TRBJ1-2 | TRBV7-2 | CASSLGGYTSNYGYTF
TRBJ2-3 | TRBV6-1 | CASSPPSADTQYF
TRBJ2-5 | TRBV12-3/TRBV12-4 | CASSAMGPGETQYF
TRBJ1-1 | TRBV28 | CASVRTGTNTEAFF
TRBJ2-1 | TRBV20-1 | CSGRSGRQAYNEQFF
TRBJ2-3 | TRBV19 | CASSNRGQTDTQYF
TRBJ1-6 | TRBV7-3 | CASSLSMDYNSPLHF
TRBJ1-5 | TRBV19 | CASMGRYDNQPQHF
TRBJ1-6 | TRBV5-1 | CASSPRGLLTYNSPLHF
TRBJ2-3 | TRBV18 | CASSPDLAGAGDTQYF
TRBJ2-1 | TRBV7-2 | CASSPALARGSDKFF
TRBJ2-3 | TRBV7-3 | CASSPRPGLDTQYF
TRBJ2-5 | TRBV7-3 | CASSRSAQETQYF
TRBJ2-3 | TRBV5-1 | CASSPGLQRTDTQYF
TRBJ2-3 | TRBV12-3/TRBV12-4 | CASSLRAGGQGTDTQYF